This TCR beta chain is from a study of a mutant IDH1 vaccine in newly diagnosed glioma. Study-level information: Eight vaccinations were given in weeks 1, 3, 5, 7, 11, 15, 19 and 23. Among treated patients, about 62% were male and approximately 40% female, and mean age was approximately 40 years.

A note on this clone: The antigen is unknown.

Time point: week 23, last vaccination. In every dose of vaccine, 300 ug of mutant IDH1 20-mer peptide was given alongside topical imiquimod. Each donor presented with a new WHO grade 3 or 4 astrocytoma that tested IDH1-mutant and showed ATRX loss. This table comes from immunoSEQ multiplex PCR, and its TCRdb copy is limited to in-frame clones, with some not included. The data contain 50,000 to 60,000 clones, about four fifths of them singletons. V was trimmed by 5 bases and J by 0 bases, leaving 18 bases between them. Germline CDR1 is SGHDT and CDR2 is YYEEEE. This CDR3 is 16 amino acids long. The sequence came from a man aged 40-49 years with glioma. Here the sequenced sample was PBMCs, taken from a glioma patient whose treatment included an IDH1 peptide vaccine. The chain links TRBV5-6 to TRBJ2-7; D is perhaps TRBD1 or TRBD2 (6 bases each). In DNA form, the CDR3 reads TGTGCCAGCAGAAGATTGGGGGGCCCTAGCTCCTACGAGCAGTACTTC. Its protein is CASRRLGGPSSYEQYF.